This passage covers 15 T cell receptor beta chains from one sample sequenced in a study of blood T cell repertoires in COVID-19. Profiling relied on immunoSEQ multiplex PCR, and the TCRdb table lists in-frame clones only, not all of them. The data contain 150,000 or so clones, around 87% of them singletons. Sequencing input: peripheral blood. The receptors come from a man aged 55 to 69 with COVID-19, enrolled during active disease.

This chain uses TRBV7-3 with TRBJ2-1; the match to TRBD2 covers 15 bases. Germline trimming cut 8 bases from V and 5 bases from J; bases unmatched to any gene: 4. The CDR3 runs 15 residues. Per germline, CDR1 SGHTA and CDR2 FQGTGA. The DNA for the CDR3 is TGTGCCAGCGGGACTAGCGGGAGGCCAAACAATGAGCAGTTCTTC. Encoded protein: CASGTSGRPNNEQFF.

This clone is a singleton in its sample. The V call is TRBV6-4, the J call TRBJ2-3; 9 nucleotides line up with TRBD2. Unmatched junction bases numbered 1, after V lost 2 bases and J lost 4 bases. Germline CDR1 and CDR2: MRHNA and SNTAGT. The CDR3 has 14 amino acids. The CDR3 bases are TGTGCCAGCAGTGACGGCGGGGGGGCAGATACGCAGTATTTT. The encoded protein is CASSDGGGADTQYF.

The rearrangement joins TRBV5-6 to TRBJ1-2; TRBD1 matches at 10 bases. Trimming took 4 bases from V and 12 from J; bases not matched to a gene: 3. Germline CDR1 is SGHDT and CDR2 is YYEEEE. The CDR3 sequence is 11 residues long. This CDR3 is CASSRDRGDTF. The DNA for the CDR3 is TGTGCCAGCAGCCGGGACAGGGGTGACACCTTC.

The V call is TRBV7-2, the J call TRBJ2-5; 8 nucleotides line up with TRBD2. The CDR3 sequence is 18 residues long. V lost 2 bases and J lost 4; bases outside the gene matches: 15. Per germline, CDR1 SGHTA and CDR2 FQGNSA. The CDR3 DNA sequence: TGTGCCAGCAGCTTATCTTTCGCGGGGGGCGCCCTGCCAGAGACCCAGTACTTC. It encodes CASSLSFAGGALPETQYF.

This chain uses TRBV7-2 with TRBJ1-1; D is unresolved. The V and J ends lost 1 base and 4 bases respectively, with 13 bases between them. In germline, CDR1 is SGHTA, CDR2 FQGNSA. This CDR3 has 15 amino acids. The CDR3 coding sequence is TGTGCCAGCAGCTTAGATTCCATGCTAAGCACTGAAGCTTTCTTT. Translating it yields CASSLDSMLSTEAFF.

The V call is TRBV27, the J call TRBJ2-7; 9 nucleotides line up with TRBD1. The CDR3 consists of 15 residues. Unmatched junction bases numbered 7, after V lost 6 bases and J lost 1 base. CDR1 is MNHEY, CDR2 SMNVEV, per germline (reference sequence). The DNA for the CDR3 is TGTGCCAGCAGCCACGGGACAGGGTTTTCCTACGAGCAGTACTTC. Translation gives CASSHGTGFSYEQYF.

This chain connects TRBV19 to TRBJ1-5; 8 nucleotides line up with TRBD1. The CDR3 has 17 residues. Germline trimming cut 5 bases from V and 1 base from J; bases unmatched to any gene: 10. Germline lookup yields CDR1 LNHDA and CDR2 SQIVND (reference sequence). In DNA form, the CDR3 reads TGTGCCAGTAGTGAGACAGGGGTCCCGTGGAGCAATCAGCCCCAGCATTTT. Its protein is CASSETGVPWSNQPQHF.

The V gene is TRBV4-1, the J gene TRBJ2-1; tentative D call: TRBD2 (5 bases). The CDR3 is made up of 14 amino acids. Germline CDR1 MGHRA, CDR2 YSYEKL. V was pared by 0 bases and J by 11 bases, with 14 bases between. The CDR3 region has the DNA TGCGCCAGCAGCCAAGATCGAGGGAATGATCAGCAGTTCTTC. This translates into CASSQDRGNDQQFF.

V usage is TRBV5-1 and J usage is TRBJ1-2, with 7 bases that match TRBD1. Per the germline V gene, CDR1 is SGHRS and CDR2 is YFSETQ. This CDR3 is 13 amino acids long. The trim removed 4 bases at V and 3 bases at J, leaving 3 bases unmatched. The CDR3 loop is CASSDQGDYGYTF. Here the CDR3 DNA reads TGCGCCAGCAGCGACCAGGGGGACTATGGCTACACCTTC.

The rearrangement joins TRBV5-4 to TRBJ2-1; 8 bases agree with TRBD2. This CDR3 is 15 amino acids long. Germline V gene data show CDR1 as SGHNT and CDR2 as YYREEE (reference sequence). Trimming cost V 0 bases and J 4 bases; bases outside gene matches: 3. Written as DNA, the CDR3 is TGTGCCAGCAGCTTGGGGGGACTAGTTTACAATGAGCAGTTCTTC. Its translation: CASSLGGLVYNEQFF.

The chain recombines TRBV30 with TRBJ1-6; possibly TRBD1 for D (5 bases). The CDR3 covers 14 residues. The germline V gene encodes CDR1 GTSNPN and CDR2 SVGIG (reference sequence). V was cut by 0 bases and J by 6 bases, with 9 bases left in between. CDR3 in DNA: TGTGCCTGGAGTGTAGGAGGGGTTAATTCACCCCTCCACTTT. Translated, it gives CAWSVGGVNSPLHF.

V and J are TRBV5-6 and TRBJ1-1; D might be TRBD1 (6 bases). Germline-derived CDR1 and CDR2 are SGHDT and YYEEEE. V shed 6 bases and J shed 4 bases, with 19 bases lying between them. This CDR3 has 15 amino acids. DNA of the CDR3: TGTGCCAGCACCCCGTGGACAGAGATCAGCACTGAAGCTTTCTTT. Protein product: CASTPWTEISTEAFF.

The V call is TRBV2, the J call TRBJ2-2, with 7 bases fitting TRBD1. This CDR3 region has 15 residues. Germline CDR1 reads SNHLY; CDR2 reads FYNNEI. V lost 7 bases, J lost 6 bases, and 11 bases stayed unmatched. Here the CDR3 DNA reads TGTGCCAGCACCCCAAACAGGGGAGTGTCCGGGGAGCTGTTTTTT. Translating it yields CASTPNRGVSGELFF.

The gene calls are TRBV7-2 and TRBJ2-5; D possibly corresponds to TRBD1 (6 bases). Germline V CDR1 and CDR2: SGHTA, FQGNSA. Trimming pared 6 bases from V and 2 bases from J, leaving 10 bases between. The length of the CDR3 is 13 residues. The CDR3 DNA reads TGTGCCAGCAGACCCGGACAGCAAGAGACCCAGTACTTC. Its translation: CASRPGQQETQYF.

This chain connects TRBV27 to TRBJ2-5, with D possibly matching TRBD2 (5 bases). The germline CDR1 and CDR2 sequences are MNHEY and SMNVEV (reference sequence). Trimming removed 4 bases at V and 5 bases at J, with 20 bases between. CDR3 size: 16 residues. The CDR3 DNA follows: TGTGCCAGCAGTTCCGATCCCGGGGAAACGTGGGAGACCCAGTACTTC. As protein: CASSSDPGETWETQYF.